This TCR beta chain was retrieved from a study of blood T cells in healthy people across ages. For the second PCR, which ran for about 6 to 11 cycles, a sample-barcoded 5' primer and a J-beta primer mix were used. Each cDNA molecule received a tag from a template-switch adaptor that had 12 random nucleotides. TCRdb fed the 5' RACE reads into MiXCR, producing one record per CDR3 protein. The sample lists approximately 730,000 distinct CDR3 sequences, approximately 39% seen once, with under 25% in the top ten. Input material: blood. The source of this sequence is a woman aged 55-70 years in good health.

CDR3 sequence reads: CASSFPLDRGETDTQYF. The CDR3 DNA follows: TGCGCCAGCAGCTTTCCCCTGGACAGGGGGGAAACAGATACGCAGTATTTT. The chain employs TRBV5-1 and TRBJ2-3; 10 bases align to TRBD1. Germline V gene data show CDR1 as SGHRS and CDR2 as YFSETQ. The junction had 9 bases not matched to a gene; V was cut back by 2 bases and J by 3 bases. The CDR3 is 17 residues long.